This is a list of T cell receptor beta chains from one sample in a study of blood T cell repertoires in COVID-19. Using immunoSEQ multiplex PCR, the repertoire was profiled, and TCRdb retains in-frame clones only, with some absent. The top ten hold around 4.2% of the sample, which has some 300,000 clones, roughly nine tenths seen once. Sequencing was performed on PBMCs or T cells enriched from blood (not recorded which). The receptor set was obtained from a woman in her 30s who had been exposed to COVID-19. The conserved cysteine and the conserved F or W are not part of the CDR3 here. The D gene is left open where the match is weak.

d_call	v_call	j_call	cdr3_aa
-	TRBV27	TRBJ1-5	ASSLQGSNQPQH
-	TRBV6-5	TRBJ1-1	ASILQAGNTEAF
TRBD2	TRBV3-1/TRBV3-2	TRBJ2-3	ASSHANIRSGTSGTDTQY
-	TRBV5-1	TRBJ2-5	ASSLGPNALETQY
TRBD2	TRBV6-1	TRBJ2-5	ASSEEGLAGGLRETQY
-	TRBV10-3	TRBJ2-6	ATRPTGSGANVLT
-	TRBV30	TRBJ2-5	AWSGPGGGETQY
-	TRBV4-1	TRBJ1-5	ASSQVRFKQPQH
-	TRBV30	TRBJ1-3	AWRAGNTIY
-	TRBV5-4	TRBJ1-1	ASSLVSQRITEAF
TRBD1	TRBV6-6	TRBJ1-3	ASIPPFRQGRNTIY
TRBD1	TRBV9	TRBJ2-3	ASSVRTGLDTQY
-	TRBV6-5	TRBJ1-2	ASARPGRGNYGYT
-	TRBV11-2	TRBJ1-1	ASSFRVGGNTEAF
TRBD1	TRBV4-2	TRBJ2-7	ASSPGTGLYYEQY
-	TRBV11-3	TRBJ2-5	ASSLAHGAGISETQY
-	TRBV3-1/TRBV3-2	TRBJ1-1	ASSLEDRNTEAF
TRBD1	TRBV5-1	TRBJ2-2	ASSSLRGQLFTGELF
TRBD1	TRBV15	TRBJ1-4	ATSPNRQGAGKLF
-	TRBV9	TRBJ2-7	ASSEGMDGYEQY